These 19 T cell receptor beta chains were sequenced from one sample in a study of Ad26.COV2.S vaccination and SARS-CoV-2 variants. As for treatment: about 20 received Ad26.COV2.S at low or high dose, single or two shots; 5 received placebo; per-sample allocation not given. Repertoires come from day 63 after the first vaccine or placebo injection. The assay was immunoSEQ multiplex PCR, and TCRdb's table has in-frame clones only and misses some. The data hold roughly 450,000 clones, with 75% to 95% observed a single time. Sequencing was performed on peripheral blood, taken in a trial of Ad26.COV2.S vaccine versus placebo. The receptors here all came from a person between 18 and 60 years old who received the Ad26.COV2.S COVID-19 vaccine or a placebo.

The chain employs TRBV7-2 and TRBJ2-1; TRBD2 is a possible D gene (5 bases). The ends were cut back, 1 base at V and 0 bases at J, with 10 bases in the middle. Germline V lookup: CDR1 SGHTA, CDR2 FQGNSA. The CDR3 has 16 amino acids. CDR3 sequence: CASSLDWTLSYNEQFF. In DNA form, the CDR3 reads TGTGCCAGCAGCTTAGACTGGACTCTCTCCTACAATGAGCAGTTCTTC.

This chain connects TRBV4-1 to TRBJ2-1, with 11 bases aligning to TRBD2. This CDR3 is 14 amino acids long. J gave up 7 bases and V 1 base, and 0 bases lay outside the gene matches. Germline V gene sequence: CDR1 MGHRA, CDR2 YSYEKL. CDR3: CASSQASGGNEQFF. CDR3 sequence (DNA): TGCGCCAGCAGCCAAGCTAGCGGGGGGAATGAGCAGTTCTTC.

CDR3 nucleotide sequence: TGTGCCAGCAGCCCCGACCTCACCGTACATACAGCCAAAAACATTCAGTACTTC. Translating gives CASSPDLTVHTAKNIQYF. This chain links TRBV4-2 with TRBJ2-4, with D unclear. CDR3 length: 18 amino acids. Trimming shortened V by 4 bases and J by 0 bases, and 19 bases separated the two germline ends. Germline lookup yields CDR1 LGHNA and CDR2 YNFKEQ.

The CDR3 sequence is CASSPAGGLRQETQYF. CDR3 coding DNA: TGTGCCAGCTCACCCGCGGGAGGCCTACGCCAAGAGACCCAGTACTTC. The chain combines TRBV18 with TRBJ2-5; 8 bases are a match to TRBD2. V lost 3 bases and J lost 1; bases outside the gene matches: 7. Germline assignment: CDR1 KGHSH and CDR2 LQKENI. The CDR3 spans 16 residues.

The genes are TRBV6-5 and TRBJ1-1; the D is unclear. The germline V gene has CDR1 MNHEY and CDR2 SVGAGI. CDR3 size: 13 residues. V was shortened by 6 bases and J by 1 base, with 9 bases between the two germline ends. The CDR3 region is CASSQQQNTEAFF. CDR3 sequence (DNA): TGTGCCAGCAGCCAACAGCAGAACACTGAAGCTTTCTTT.

V usage is TRBV5-3 and J usage is TRBJ2-3, with TRBD1 matching 8 bases. TRBV5-3 is assigned to the ORF class and has an uncertain function. This CDR3 contains 17 residues. V gave up 1 base and J gave up 0 bases; unmatched junction bases: 7. CDR3: CARSLSPDRVSTDTQYF. The CDR3 DNA reads as TGTGCCAGAAGCTTGTCCCCGGACAGGGTGAGCACAGATACGCAGTATTTT.

The chain carries TRBV5-1 and TRBJ2-7; 13 bases are a match to TRBD2. V trimming: 4 bases; J trimming: 5 bases; junction bases outside the gene matches: 9. CDR1 is SGHRS, CDR2 YFSETQ, per germline. The CDR3 contains 16 residues. The CDR3, as DNA: TGCGCCAGCAGCGAGGGACTAGCGGGAAATCTCCACGAGCAGTACTTC. Translation gives CASSEGLAGNLHEQYF.

The genes are TRBV13 and TRBJ2-3, with TRBD1 matching over 7 bases. Germline-derived CDR1 and CDR2 are PRHDT and FYEKMQ (reference sequence). The CDR3 extends over 13 amino acids. After removal of 6 bases from V and 3 bases from J, the junction contained 3 bases not matched to a gene. The CDR3 loop reads CASRPGGTDTQYF. In DNA form, the CDR3 reads TGTGCCAGCAGGCCAGGGGGTACAGATACGCAGTATTTT.

CDR3 DNA: TGTGCCAGCAGCCCCCCGGGGGGCATCGATACGCAGTATTTT. This codes for CASSPPGGIDTQYF. V is TRBV28 and J is TRBJ2-3; D possibly corresponds to TRBD2 (7 bases). CDR1 and CDR2 (germline): MDHEN, SYDVKM. V dropped 6 bases and J dropped 6 bases, with 16 bases sitting between them. CDR3 size: 14 residues.

This clone occurred once. The chain has TRBV20-1 and TRBJ2-7; D is perhaps TRBD2 (7 bases). The germline V gene encodes CDR1 DFQATT and CDR2 SNEGSKA (reference sequence). CDR3 length: 15 amino acids. The V end lost 3 bases, the J end lost 3 bases, and 18 bases lay between the germline ends. The CDR3 loop reads CSASRAGAGRYEQYF. The CDR3 nucleotides read TGCAGTGCTAGTCGGGCGGGGGCAGGGCGCTACGAGCAGTACTTC.

The chain carries TRBV19 and TRBJ2-7, with 7 bases identical to TRBD2. The CDR3 is 14 amino acids. The V gene's germline CDR1 is LNHDA and CDR2 SQIVND (reference sequence). Trimming at V came to 1 base and at J to 1 base, leaving 1 base not matched to a gene. CDR3 sequence: CASSIGGGSYEQYF. The DNA of the CDR3 is TGTGCCAGTAGTATAGGCGGGGGATCCTACGAGCAGTACTTC.

This clone was picked up one time. The chain joins TRBV7-2 to TRBJ2-5, with 9 bases aligning to TRBD1. The junction had 2 bases not matched to a gene; V was cut back by 4 bases and J by 5 bases. The germline V gene has CDR1 SGHTA and CDR2 FQGNSA. The CDR3 extends over 13 amino acids. CDR3 in amino acids: CASSWTGAETQYF. CDR3 bases: TGTGCCAGCAGCTGGACAGGGGCTGAGACCCAGTACTTC. The variable domain in full, completed from reference TRBV7-2 and TRBJ2-5, reads GAGVSQSPSNKVTEKGKDVELRCDPISGHTALYWYRQSLGQGLEFLIYFQGNSAPDKSGLPSDRFSAERTGGSVSTLTIQRTQQEDSAVYLCASSWTGAETQYFGPGTRLLVL.

The CDR3 nucleotides are TGTGCCAGCAGCCAAGTCACAGCTGGGGCCGGGGAGCTGTTTTTT. Its translation is CASSQVTAGAGELFF. The chain is built from TRBV14 and TRBJ2-2, with unresolved D. Trimming removed 1 base at V and 6 bases at J, with 12 bases between. The CDR3 loop spans 15 amino acids. In germline, CDR1 is SGHDN, CDR2 FVKESK.

The chain carries TRBV3-1 (or the pseudogene TRBV3-2) and TRBJ2-1, with D unclear. V was clipped by 4 bases and J by 3 bases, with 10 bases between them. The V gene's germline CDR1 is LGHDT and CDR2 YNNKEL (reference sequence). CDR3 length: 14 residues. The CDR3 coding sequence is TGTGCCAGCAGCCTCTCTCGTCACTACAATGAGCAGTTCTTC. Translation: CASSLSRHYNEQFF.

CDR3 loop: CASGWETQYF. In DNA, the CDR3 is TGCGCCAGCGGGTGGGAGACCCAGTACTTC. The chain carries TRBV10-2 and TRBJ2-5; D is ambiguous. Germline assignment: CDR1 WSHSY and CDR2 SAAADI. This CDR3 is 10 amino acids long. V gave up 8 bases and J gave up 5 bases, with 6 bases separating them.

The V and J genes are TRBV6-5 and TRBJ1-1, with TRBD1 as a possible D gene (5 bases). Germline V lookup: CDR1 MNHEY, CDR2 SVGAGI. This CDR3 contains 15 residues. V shed 7 bases and J shed 2 bases, with 17 bases lying between them. The CDR3 is CASKGTGTANTEAFF. The CDR3 bases are TGTGCCAGCAAAGGGACCGGAACAGCTAACACTGAAGCTTTCTTT.

The chain joins TRBV7-2 to TRBJ2-7; tentative D call: TRBD2 (6 bases). CDR1 and CDR2 from the germline V gene are SGHTA and FQGNSA. Trimming pared 2 bases from V and 2 bases from J, leaving 7 bases between. This CDR3 spans 13 amino acids. CDR3 amino acids: CASSLPGAYEQYF. In DNA, the CDR3 is TGTGCCAGCAGCTTACCGGGAGCCTACGAGCAGTACTTC. Using reference TRBV7-2 and TRBJ2-7 for the parts outside the CDR3, the full variable domain is GAGVSQSPSNKVTEKGKDVELRCDPISGHTALYWYRQSLGQGLEFLIYFQGNSAPDKSGLPSDRFSAERTGGSVSTLTIQRTQQEDSAVYLCASSLPGAYEQYFGPGTRLTVT.

The genes are TRBV6-5 and TRBJ1-5; D not resolved. Germline lookup yields CDR1 MNHEY and CDR2 SVGAGI. The CDR3 has 13 residues. V was pared by 4 bases and J by 0 bases, with 4 bases between. DNA for the CDR3: TGTGCCAGCAGTTGGAATAGCAATCAGCCCCAGCATTTT. It encodes CASSWNSNQPQHF.

This sequence joins TRBV5-1 and TRBJ1-3, with a possible D match to TRBD1 (5 bases). Between the trimmed V and J ends, which lost 3 bases and 1 base, there was a span of 14 bases. Germline values: CDR1 SGHRS, CDR2 YFSETQ. The length of the CDR3 is 16 residues. CDR3 coding DNA: TGCGCCAGCAGCTCCGCGACAGTACAATCTGGAAACACCATATATTTT. Translating gives CASSSATVQSGNTIYF.